The 30 T cell receptor beta chains reported below all come from one sample, sequenced in a study of cytotoxic CD8 clonotypes in ibrutinib-treated CLL. Profiling relied on immunoSEQ multiplex PCR, and the TCRdb table lists in-frame clones only, not all of them. The table has under 300,000 clones, 70% to 80% seen once; the top ten hold about 6%. The sample in question was PBMCs, obtained at disease progression, from a patient treated with ibrutinib. Receptor source: a human donor with chronic lymphocytic leukemia.

The rearrangement links TRBV27 to TRBJ2-3; 7 positions match TRBD2. CDR3 length equals 13 residues. Trimming removed 6 bases from V and 5 bases from J; junction bases left unmatched: 5. Germline V gives CDR1 MNHEY, CDR2 SMNVEV (reference sequence). The CDR3 DNA sequence: TGTGCCAGCAGAGAATGGGGGGGAGATACGCAGTATTTT. Amino acid sequence: CASREWGGDTQYF.

In its sample, this clone was seen a few times. The rearrangement joins TRBV9 to TRBJ1-2; TRBD1 matches at 8 bases. Germline V CDR1 and CDR2: SGDLS, YYNGEE. The CDR3 is 17 amino acids. Trimming took 4 bases from V and 0 from J; bases not matched to a gene: 11. The CDR3 coding sequence is TGTGCCAGCAGCACAAGACCGGGACAGGCAACTAACTATGGCTACACCTTC. Translation gives CASSTRPGQATNYGYTF.

This clone was detected a few times. This chain links TRBV19 with TRBJ2-7; D remains ambiguous. Per germline, CDR1 LNHDA and CDR2 SQIVND (reference sequence). This CDR3 spans 15 amino acids. Trimming removed 5 bases from V and 2 bases from J, with 16 bases in between. The CDR3 nucleotides read TGTGCCAGTAGTCTTAATCCCGGGCTTGCCTACGAGCAGTACTTC. This gives the protein CASSLNPGLAYEQYF.

The V and J genes are TRBV28 and TRBJ1-2, with D perhaps TRBD1 (5 bases). Trimming stripped 5 bases from V and 2 bases from J, with 9 bases between. Germline CDR1 and CDR2: MDHEN and SYDVKM. The CDR3 covers 13 residues. The CDR3 sequence is CASSTDMNYGYTF. CDR3 sequence (DNA): TGTGCCAGCAGTACGGACATGAACTATGGCTACACCTTC.

V usage is TRBV27 and J usage is TRBJ1-1; D gene uncertain. CDR1 is MNHEY and CDR2 is SMNVEV in the germline V gene (reference sequence). This CDR3 is 13 amino acids long. V was shortened by 4 bases and J by 0 bases, with 6 bases between the two germline ends. CDR3 sequence: CASSSRMNTEAFF. In DNA, the CDR3 is TGTGCCAGCAGTTCCCGGATGAACACTGAAGCTTTCTTT.

The V call is TRBV15, the J call TRBJ2-1, with TRBD2 identical over 15 bases. Germline values: CDR1 LNHNV, CDR2 YYDKDF (reference sequence). This CDR3 spans 15 amino acids. J lost 9 bases, V lost 5 bases, and 5 bases had no gene match. The CDR3 DNA follows: TGTGCCACCAGCTCCCCGGGACTAGCGGGGGGTGAGCAGTTCTTC. Translating it yields CATSSPGLAGGEQFF.

This clone was seen just once. J is TRBJ2-3 and V is TRBV6-5, with D perhaps given as TRBD1 or TRBD2 (5 bases each). Germline lookup yields CDR1 MNHEY and CDR2 SVGAGI. The CDR3 loop spans 14 amino acids. Between the trimmed V and J ends, which lost 7 bases and 4 bases, there was a span of 15 bases. The CDR3 DNA follows: TGTGCCAGCATGAGGGGTGTAGGAGCAGATACGCAGTATTTT. This translates into CASMRGVGADTQYF.

The chain has TRBV5-8 and TRBJ2-5; D tentatively reads TRBD1 or TRBD2 (5 bases each). Germline CDR1 and CDR2: SGHTS and YDEGEE. This CDR3 has 13 amino acids. Deletions cut 4 bases from V and 5 bases from J, with 12 bases between. CDR3 sequence reads: CASSPGWGETQYF. CDR3 DNA: TGTGCCAGCAGCCCGGGATGGGGGGAGACCCAGTACTTC.

This sequence joins TRBV13 and TRBJ2-1, with D perhaps assigned TRBD1 or TRBD2 (6 bases each). The CDR3 length is 15 residues. Trimming shortened V by 0 bases and J by 9 bases, and 15 bases separated the two germline ends. CDR1 PRHDT and CDR2 FYEKMQ come from the germline V gene (reference sequence). CDR3 DNA sequence: TGTGCCAGCAGCTTAGGGTCGTCTGGAGGGGGTGAGCAGTTCTTC. It specifies CASSLGSSGGGEQFF.

The V and J genes are TRBV12-5 and TRBJ1-2; TRBD1 matches 7 bases. Per the germline V gene, CDR1 is LGHNT and CDR2 is FRNRAP. The CDR3 has 12 residues. V shed 8 bases, J shed 7 bases, and the junction held 7 bases outside the gene matches. The CDR3 DNA follows: TGTGCTAGTATGTACACAGGGGCTGGCTACACCTTC. Its protein is CASMYTGAGYTF. Complete variable domain (other parts from reference TRBV12-5 and TRBJ1-2): DARVTQTPRHKVTEMGQEVTMRCQPILGHNTVFWYRQTMMQGLELLAYFRNRAPLDDSGMPKDRFSAEMPDATLATLKIQPSEPRDSAVYFCASMYTGAGYTFGSGTRLTVV.

This clone came up once. V and J are TRBV18 and TRBJ1-6; D is unclear. The germline V and J ends were trimmed by 6 bases and 8 bases, with 11 bases remaining between them. The CDR3 spans 13 residues. The V gene's germline CDR1 is KGHSH and CDR2 LQKENI. The DNA for the CDR3 is TGTGCCAGCTCGACGGTTAGCGATTCACCCCTCCACTTT. This encodes CASSTVSDSPLHF.

The chain is built from TRBV7-6 and TRBJ2-5; maybe TRBD1 (6 bases). V was clipped by 6 bases and J by 4 bases, with 12 bases between them. The CDR3 totals 13 residues. Germline loops: CDR1 SGHVS, CDR2 FNYEAQ. For the CDR3, the DNA is TGTGCCAGCAGGATACAGGGAACAGAGACCCAGTACTTC. Amino acid sequence: CASRIQGTETQYF.

This sequence joins TRBV7-9 and TRBJ2-6; no clear D. The germline CDR1 and CDR2 sequences are SEHNR and FQNEAQ (reference sequence). V was cut by 4 bases and J by 0 bases, with 10 bases left in between. The CDR3 totals 16 residues. This CDR3 is CASSYNFGSGANVLTF. CDR3 sequence (DNA): TGTGCCAGCAGCTACAACTTTGGCTCTGGGGCCAACGTCCTGACTTTC.

This chain links TRBV23-1 with TRBJ2-5, with D perhaps TRBD2 (6 bases). TRBV23-1 is known as an ORF, though its function is uncertain. Trimming removed 4 bases at V and 5 bases at J, with 17 bases between. This CDR3 is 15 amino acids long. The CDR3 region has the DNA TGCGCCAGCAGTCGTTTAGGGACTTCCACGGAGACCCAGTACTTC. This encodes CASSRLGTSTETQYF.

The rearrangement uses TRBV7-2 and TRBJ2-5; tentatively, D is TRBD2 (5 bases). The CDR3 spans 14 residues. Trimming stripped 1 base from V and 3 bases from J, with 9 bases between. CDR1 is SGHTA and CDR2 is FQGNSA in the germline V gene. Here the CDR3 DNA reads TGTGCCAGCAGCTTAGTTAGGAGGAAAGAGACCCAGTACTTC. Protein product: CASSLVRRKETQYF.

The rearrangement joins TRBV9 to TRBJ2-7, with 10 bases aligning to TRBD1. The CDR3 has 17 amino acids. The germline CDR1 and CDR2 sequences are SGDLS and YYNGEE. The J segment lost 0 bases and the V segment lost 5 bases, leaving 11 bases of the junction unmatched. CDR3 bases: TGTGCCAGCAGTTCTCTCCCAGGGACAGGGGCCTCCTACGAGCAGTACTTC. Translating it yields CASSSLPGTGASYEQYF.

The V and J genes are TRBV19 and TRBJ1-1, with D unclear. From germline, CDR1 is LNHDA and CDR2 SQIVND (reference sequence). The ends were cut back, 7 bases at V and 1 base at J, with 22 bases in the middle. The CDR3 covers 17 residues. CDR3 loop: CASTATEGRISNTEAFF. The CDR3 DNA reads as TGTGCCAGTACCGCGACCGAAGGCCGCATATCGAACACTGAAGCTTTCTTT.

The chain is built from TRBV27 and TRBJ1-2; tentatively, D is TRBD1 (6 bases). The germline V and J ends were trimmed by 5 bases and 0 bases, with 16 bases remaining between them. This CDR3 has 16 amino acids. Germline V gene sequence: CDR1 MNHEY, CDR2 SMNVEV (reference sequence). CDR3 in amino acids: CASSLVGGRANYGYTF. CDR3 nucleotides: TGTGCCAGCAGTCTTGTCGGGGGGCGAGCTAACTATGGCTACACCTTC.

This chain links TRBV5-1 with TRBJ2-2; D uncertain. The CDR3 has 14 residues. The ends were cut back, 8 bases at V and 0 bases at J, with 11 bases in the middle. Germline V gene lookup returns CDR1 SGHRS and CDR2 YFSETQ. CDR3 sequence reads: CASTIGSNTGELFF. Here the CDR3 DNA reads TGCGCCAGTACAATAGGATCGAACACCGGGGAGCTGTTTTTT. Complete variable domain (other parts from reference TRBV5-1 and TRBJ2-2): KAGVTQTPRYLIKTRGQQVTLSCSPISGHRSVSWYQQTPGQGLQFLFEYFSETQRNKGNFPGRFSGRQFSNSRSEMNVSTLELGDSALYLCASTIGSNTGELFFGEGSRLTVL.

V and J are TRBV29-1 and TRBJ1-1, with D possibly matching TRBD1 (5 bases). The CDR3 runs to 11 residues. Germline CDR1 is SQVTM and CDR2 is ANQGSEA. V lost 7 bases and J lost 4, with 10 bases in between. The CDR3 protein is CSARQLTEAFF. The CDR3 bases are TGCAGCGCTAGACAGCTCACTGAAGCTTTCTTT. The variable domain in full, completed from reference TRBV29-1 and TRBJ1-1, reads SAVISQKPSRDICQRGTSLTIQCQVDSQVTMMFWYRQQPGQSLTLIATANQGSEATYESGFVIDKFPISRPNLTFSTLTVSNMSPEDSSIYLCSARQLTEAFFGQGTRLTVV.

J is TRBJ1-2 and V is TRBV6-5; maybe TRBD1 (6 bases). Germline V gene lookup returns CDR1 MNHEY and CDR2 SVGAGI. Trimming took off 2 bases at V and 2 bases at J, with 6 bases between the two ends. The CDR3 covers 13 residues. The chain's CDR3 is CASSYQGNYGYTF. In nucleotides, the CDR3 is TGTGCCAGCAGTTACCAGGGGAACTATGGCTACACCTTC.

This clone was observed a handful of times. The chain combines TRBV5-1 with TRBJ2-1; D not certain. Germline CDR1 SGHRS, CDR2 YFSETQ. V lost 5 bases and J lost 4, with 10 bases in between. The CDR3 runs 13 residues. This chain's CDR3 is CASSSRVYNEQFF. CDR3 bases: TGCGCCAGCAGTTCTCGGGTTTACAATGAGCAGTTCTTC.

CDR3 bases: TGTGCCAGCAGCTTAACGTTCGGAACCTATGGCTACACCTTC. Its translation is CASSLTFGTYGYTF. The chain has TRBV7-3 and TRBJ1-2; D call uncertain. CDR3 length equals 14 residues. Germline loops: CDR1 SGHTA, CDR2 FQGTGA. Trimming took 0 bases from V and 4 from J, leaving 9 bases between them.

The rearrangement uses TRBV6-1 and TRBJ1-5; no definite D call. Germline CDR1 and CDR2: MNHNS and SASEGT. Trimming took off 5 bases at V and 0 bases at J, with 8 bases between the two ends. The CDR3 is made up of 14 amino acids. CDR3 protein: CASSRSYSNQPQHF. The CDR3 nucleotides are TGTGCCAGCAGTCGGAGTTATAGCAATCAGCCCCAGCATTTT.

The chain combines TRBV7-9 with TRBJ2-5; weak D call: TRBD1 (6 bases). The CDR3 runs 13 residues. Trimming took off 5 bases at V and 2 bases at J, with 9 bases between the two ends. Germline V CDR1 and CDR2: SEHNR, FQNEAQ (reference sequence). The CDR3 DNA reads TGTGCCAGCAGCCCAACAGGGCAAGAGACCCAGTACTTC. Its protein product is CASSPTGQETQYF.

The J gene is TRBJ2-1, the V gene TRBV20-1; 7 bases are shared with TRBD2. Germline CDR1 is DFQATT and CDR2 is SNEGSKA (reference sequence). CDR3 length: 11 amino acids. J gave up 10 bases and V 6 bases, and 6 bases lay outside the gene matches. The CDR3 here is CSANASGEQFF. The CDR3 nucleotides read TGCAGTGCAAACGCTAGCGGAGAGCAGTTCTTC.

Remarks on this clone: Germline is not matched at one junction end, which may reflect a read error. V usage is TRBV5-1 and J usage is TRBJ1-6; TRBD1 matches 7 bases. The length of the CDR3 is 16 residues. Germline V gene lookup returns CDR1 SGHRS and CDR2 YFSETQ. The CDR3 nucleotides read TGCGCCAGCAGCTTGGGTGGACAGGACTATTATTCACCCCTCCACTTT. It yields the protein CASSLGGQDYYSPLHF. Filled out from reference TRBV5-1 and TRBJ1-6, the complete variable domain reads KAGVTQTPRYLIKTRGQQVTLSCSPISGHRSVSWYQQTPGQGLQFLFEYFSETQRNKGNFPGRFSGRQFSNSRSEMNVSTLELGDSALYLCASSLGGQDYYSPLHFGNGTRLTVT.

This clone appeared once. This chain uses TRBV29-1 with TRBJ1-1; 8 bases agree with TRBD1. V lost 1 base and J lost 4; bases outside the gene matches: 5. The CDR3 covers 14 residues. CDR1 and CDR2 (germline): SQVTM, ANQGSEA. The CDR3 DNA is TGCAGCGTTGAAGCAGGGGGCTTGGGCACTGAAGCTTTCTTT. Amino acid sequence: CSVEAGGLGTEAFF.

The gene calls are TRBV19 and TRBJ2-7; TRBD1 matches at 9 bases. The J segment lost 0 bases and the V segment lost 6 bases, leaving 6 bases of the junction unmatched. Germline loops: CDR1 LNHDA, CDR2 SQIVND (reference sequence). The CDR3 totals 15 residues. CDR3 in DNA: TGTGCCAGTAGCACCCACAGGGGGCCCTCCTACGAGCAGTACTTC. Encoded protein: CASSTHRGPSYEQYF.

The rearrangement joins TRBV2 to TRBJ2-7; D gene uncertain. CDR1 is SNHLY and CDR2 is FYNNEI in the germline V gene. V was trimmed by 4 bases and J by 7 bases, leaving 8 bases between them. The CDR3 runs 11 residues. The CDR3 sequence is CASSAREEQYF. Written as DNA, the CDR3 is TGTGCCAGCAGTGCCAGAGAAGAGCAGTACTTC.